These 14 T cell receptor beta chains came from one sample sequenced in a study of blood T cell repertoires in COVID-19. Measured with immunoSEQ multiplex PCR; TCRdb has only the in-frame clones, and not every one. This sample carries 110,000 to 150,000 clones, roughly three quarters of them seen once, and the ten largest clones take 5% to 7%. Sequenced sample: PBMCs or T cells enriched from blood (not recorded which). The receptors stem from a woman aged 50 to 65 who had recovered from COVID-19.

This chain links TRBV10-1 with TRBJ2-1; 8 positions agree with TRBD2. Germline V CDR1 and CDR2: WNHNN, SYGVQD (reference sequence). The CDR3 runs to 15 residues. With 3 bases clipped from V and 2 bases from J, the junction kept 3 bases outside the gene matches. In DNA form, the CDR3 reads TGCGCCAGCAGTGAAGACGGGGGGGCCTACAATGAGCAGTTCTTC. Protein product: CASSEDGGAYNEQFF.

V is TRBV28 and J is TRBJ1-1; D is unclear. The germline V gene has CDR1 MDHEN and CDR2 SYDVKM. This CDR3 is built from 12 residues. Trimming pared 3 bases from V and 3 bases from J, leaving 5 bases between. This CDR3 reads CASSFLDTEAFF. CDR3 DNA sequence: TGTGCCAGCAGTTTTCTTGACACTGAAGCTTTCTTT.

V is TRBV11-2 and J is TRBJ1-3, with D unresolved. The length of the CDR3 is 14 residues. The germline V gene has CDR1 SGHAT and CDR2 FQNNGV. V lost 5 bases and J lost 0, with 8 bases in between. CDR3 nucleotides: TGTGCCAGCAGCCCCCCGAGCTCTGGAAACACCATATATTTT. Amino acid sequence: CASSPPSSGNTIYF. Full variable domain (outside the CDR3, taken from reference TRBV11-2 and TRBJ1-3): EAGVAQSPRYKIIEKRQSVAFWCNPISGHATLYWYQQILGQGPKLLIQFQNNGVVDDSQLPKDRFSAERLKGVDSTLKIQPAKLEDSAVYLCASSPPSSGNTIYFGEGSWLTVV.

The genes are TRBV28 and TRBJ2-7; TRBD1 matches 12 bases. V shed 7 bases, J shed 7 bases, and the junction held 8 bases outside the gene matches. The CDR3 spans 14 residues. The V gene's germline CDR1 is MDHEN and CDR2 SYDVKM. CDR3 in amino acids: CASIRDRGLGEQYF. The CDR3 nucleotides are TGTGCCAGCATCCGGGACAGGGGGCTAGGGGAGCAGTACTTC.

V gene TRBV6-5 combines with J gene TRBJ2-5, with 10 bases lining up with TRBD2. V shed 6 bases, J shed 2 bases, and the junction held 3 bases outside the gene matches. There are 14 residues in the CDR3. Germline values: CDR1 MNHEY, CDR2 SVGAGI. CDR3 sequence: CASRLSGGQETQYF. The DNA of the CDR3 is TGTGCCAGCAGACTTAGCGGGGGGCAAGAGACCCAGTACTTC.

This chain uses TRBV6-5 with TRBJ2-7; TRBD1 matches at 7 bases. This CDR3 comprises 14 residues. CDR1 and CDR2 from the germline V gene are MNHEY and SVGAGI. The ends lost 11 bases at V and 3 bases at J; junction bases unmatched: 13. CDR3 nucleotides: TGTGCCTCCCCCGGGCCAGGACAGGACTACGAGCAGTACTTC. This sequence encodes CASPGPGQDYEQYF.

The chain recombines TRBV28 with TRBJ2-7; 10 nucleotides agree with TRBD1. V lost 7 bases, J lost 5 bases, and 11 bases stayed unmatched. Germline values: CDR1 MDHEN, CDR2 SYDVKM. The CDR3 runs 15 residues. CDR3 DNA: TGTGCCAGCACCGCGACAGGGGGCTTTAGGGACGAGCAGTACTTC. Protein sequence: CASTATGGFRDEQYF.

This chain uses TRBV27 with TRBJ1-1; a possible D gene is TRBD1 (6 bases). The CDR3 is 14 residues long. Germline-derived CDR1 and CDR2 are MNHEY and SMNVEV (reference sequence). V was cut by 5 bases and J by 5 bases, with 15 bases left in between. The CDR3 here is CASSPGQFRTEAFF. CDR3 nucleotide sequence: TGTGCCAGCAGTCCAGGACAGTTTAGAACTGAAGCTTTCTTT.

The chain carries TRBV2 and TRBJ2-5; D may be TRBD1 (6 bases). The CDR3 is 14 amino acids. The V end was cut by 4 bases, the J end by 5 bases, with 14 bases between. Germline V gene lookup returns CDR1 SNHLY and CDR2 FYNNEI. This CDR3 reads CASSANRESETQYF. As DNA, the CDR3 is TGTGCCAGCAGTGCCAACAGGGAGTCTGAGACCCAGTACTTC.

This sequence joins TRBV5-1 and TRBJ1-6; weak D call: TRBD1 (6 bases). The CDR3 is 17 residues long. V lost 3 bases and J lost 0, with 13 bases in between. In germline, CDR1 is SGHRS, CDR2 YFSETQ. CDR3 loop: CASSSGDTSSYNSPLHF. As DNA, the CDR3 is TGCGCCAGCAGCTCTGGGGACACAAGCTCCTATAATTCACCCCTCCACTTT.

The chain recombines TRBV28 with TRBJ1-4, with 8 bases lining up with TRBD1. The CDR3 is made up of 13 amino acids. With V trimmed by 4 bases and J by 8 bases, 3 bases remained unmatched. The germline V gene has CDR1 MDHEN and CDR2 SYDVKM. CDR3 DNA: TGTGCCAGCAGTTCCAGACAGGGGGAAAAACTGTTTTTT. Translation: CASSSRQGEKLFF.

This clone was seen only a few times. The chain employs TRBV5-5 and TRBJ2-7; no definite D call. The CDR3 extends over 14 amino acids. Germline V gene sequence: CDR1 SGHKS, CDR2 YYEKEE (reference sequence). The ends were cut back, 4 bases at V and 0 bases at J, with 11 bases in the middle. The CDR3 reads CASSTTSSSYEQYV. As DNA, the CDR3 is TGTGCCAGCAGCACCACTTCAAGCTCCTACGAGCAGTACGTC.

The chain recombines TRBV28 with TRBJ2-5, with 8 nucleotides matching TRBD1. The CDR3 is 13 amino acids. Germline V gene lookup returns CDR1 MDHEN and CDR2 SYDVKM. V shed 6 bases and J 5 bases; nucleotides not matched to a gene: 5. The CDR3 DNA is TGTGCCAGCAGGGCAGGGGGCCGGGAGACCCAGTACTTC. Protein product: CASRAGGRETQYF. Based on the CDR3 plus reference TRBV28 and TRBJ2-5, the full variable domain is DVKVTQSSRYLVKRTGEKVFLECVQDMDHENMFWYRQDPGLGLRLIYFSYDVKMKEKGDIPEGYSVSREKKERFSLILESASTNQTSMYLCASRAGGRETQYFGPGTRLLVL.

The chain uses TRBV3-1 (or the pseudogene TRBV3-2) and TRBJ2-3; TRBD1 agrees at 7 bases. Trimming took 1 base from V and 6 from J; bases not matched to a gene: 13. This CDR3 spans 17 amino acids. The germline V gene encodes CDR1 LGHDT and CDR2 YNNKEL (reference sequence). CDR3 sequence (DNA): TGTGCCAGCAGCCAAGGCAACAGGGGATGGTTTCAGGATACGCAGTATTTT. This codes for CASSQGNRGWFQDTQYF.